Listed below are T cell receptor beta chains from one sample, sequenced in a study of shared clonotypes between healthy human individuals. Clones were sequenced by immunoSEQ multiplex PCR, and TCRdb holds only the in-frame ones, with some missing. The sample consists of hundreds of thousands of clones, around 79% of them appearing once. Sequenced material: PBMCs. Source of these receptors: a woman aged 40 to 49 in good health. Some clones in this sample may be carry-over from other donors' samples. CDR3s include the opening cysteine and the closing phenylalanine or tryptophan. Fields, in order: CDR3 length, V gene, J gene, CDR3 protein.

>14|TRBV29-1|TRBJ2-2
CSPLGQEPTGELFF
>13|TRBV28|TRBJ2-4
CASRSQGGNIQYF
>14|TRBV5-8|TRBJ1-5
CASNTQEIDQPQHF
>15|TRBV11-2|TRBJ2-3
CASSLVGTATDTQYF
>17|TRBV28|TRBJ1-1
CASSPTLGKGGNTEAFF
>18|TRBV18|TRBJ2-1
CASSPPGLAGGRRNEQFF
>15|TRBV28|TRBJ2-2
CASSLSSGGAGELFF
>11|TRBV20-1|TRBJ1-1
CSAAGDSVAFF
>13|TRBV6-1|TRBJ1-5
CASSGEGYQPQHF
>14|TRBV6-1|TRBJ1-3
CASSEDFSGNTIYF
>14|TRBV6-1|TRBJ1-3
CASSELGLGNTIYF
>15|TRBV5-1|TRBJ2-5
CASSSSGNNQETQYF
>17|TRBV9|TRBJ2-2
CASSVGRREFYTGELFF
>15|TRBV6-1|TRBJ2-2
CASSTLVTNTGELFF
>12|TRBV30|TRBJ1-2
CAWSLGRYGYTF
>13|TRBV7-3|TRBJ2-1
CASSLVLGDEQFF
>14|TRBV5-1|TRBJ2-5
CASSLGQGQETQYF
>16|TRBV4-2|TRBJ1-1
CASSQDRYRENTEAFF
>15|TRBV9|TRBJ1-1
CASSPLSVVRTEAFF
>15|TRBV28|TRBJ2-3
CASSLGGSWGDTQYF
>13|TRBV5-4|TRBJ2-3
CASKRENTDTQYF
>13|TRBV5-1|TRBJ2-7
CASSLPGEGEQYF
>13|TRBV2|TRBJ2-2
CAQGTTNTGELFF